Listed below are T cell receptor beta chains from one sample, sequenced in a study of low-dose radiotherapy and immunotherapy resistance in tumors. In TCRdb, the reads were re-called with MiXCR into one record per CDR3 protein. The repertoire has 100,000 or so distinct CDR3 sequences, less than 25% of them found once; the top ten carry roughly 4%. Specimen: PBMCs, collected after low-dose radiotherapy plus immunotherapy. These receptor sequences come from a male donor with prostate cancer. Both conserved end residues are part of each CDR3. D genes are given only for firm matches. Clone sizes are given selectively: once, few, many, or a class where the clone is expanded.

V gene: TRBV27; clone size: many; J gene: TRBJ1-2; D gene: -; CDR3 DNA: TGTGCCAGCAGCTTAGGGGGTGACTATGGCTACACCTTC; CDR3 protein: CASSLGGDYGYTF
V gene: TRBV7-8; clone size: many; J gene: TRBJ2-4; D gene: TRBD1; CDR3 DNA: TGTGCCAGCAGCCCTAACAACAGGGGGCACCCACTAGCCAAAAACATTCAGTACTTC; CDR3 protein: CASSPNNRGHPLAKNIQYF
V gene: TRBV11-2; clone size: many; J gene: TRBJ2-1; D gene: -; CDR3 DNA: TGTGCCAGCAGCTTAGTCGCCTCACAGGGAGGTGAGCAGTTCTTC; CDR3 protein: CASSLVASQGGEQFF
V gene: TRBV20-1; clone size: -; J gene: TRBJ2-5; D gene: TRBD2; CDR3 DNA: TGCAGTGCTAGAGATTGGGGACTAGCGGGAGAGACCCAGTACTTC; CDR3 protein: CSARDWGLAGETQYF
V gene: TRBV5-1; clone size: -; J gene: TRBJ1-1; D gene: -; CDR3 DNA: TGCGCCAGCAGCACGGATGGGGTGAACACTGAAGCTTTCTTT; CDR3 protein: CASSTDGVNTEAFF
V gene: TRBV5-6; clone size: few; J gene: TRBJ2-3; D gene: -; CDR3 DNA: TGTGCCAGCAACCCTCTAGAGGAGGGGGAGTATTTT; CDR3 protein: CASNPLEEGEYF
V gene: TRBV6-2/TRBV6-3; clone size: -; J gene: TRBJ2-3; D gene: -; CDR3 DNA: TGTGCCACCACGGGGTTGTCGGGAGGCACAGATACGCAGTATTTT; CDR3 protein: CATTGLSGGTDTQYF
V gene: TRBV6-6; clone size: many; J gene: TRBJ2-3; D gene: -; CDR3 DNA: TGTGCCAGCAGTTACTCGTCGGGGAGAGATACGCAGTATTTT; CDR3 protein: CASSYSSGRDTQYF
V gene: TRBV3-1; clone size: many; J gene: TRBJ1-6; D gene: TRBD1; CDR3 DNA: TGTGCCAGCAGCCCACCGGGACAGGAAAATTCACCCCTCCACTTT; CDR3 protein: CASSPPGQENSPLHF
V gene: TRBV29-1; clone size: many; J gene: TRBJ1-1; D gene: -; CDR3 DNA: TGCAGCGGCGGATGGAGTAGGCACACTGAAGCTTTCTTT; CDR3 protein: CSGGWSRHTEAFF
V gene: TRBV4-1; clone size: many; J gene: TRBJ2-7; D gene: TRBD1; CDR3 DNA: TGCGCCAGCAGCCCCAAAAGGGGGCAGGGGGCCTACGAGCAGTACTTC; CDR3 protein: CASSPKRGQGAYEQYF
V gene: TRBV30; clone size: -; J gene: TRBJ1-1; D gene: -; CDR3 DNA: TGTGCCTGGATCATGGGGATCACTAAGGCGATGAACACTGAAGCTTTCTTT; CDR3 protein: CAWIMGITKAMNTEAFF
V gene: TRBV5-1; clone size: many; J gene: TRBJ1-4; D gene: -; CDR3 DNA: TGCGCCAGCAGCTTGGAGCCACAGGGAGGTAATGAAAAACTGTTTTTT; CDR3 protein: CASSLEPQGGNEKLFF
V gene: TRBV7-7; clone size: many; J gene: TRBJ2-3; D gene: TRBD2; CDR3 DNA: TGTGCCAGCAGCTTAGGGAGCGGGGAGGTTGATACGCAGTATTTT; CDR3 protein: CASSLGSGEVDTQYF
V gene: TRBV29-1; clone size: many; J gene: TRBJ2-2; D gene: TRBD2; CDR3 DNA: TGCAGCGTCCCACGGACTAGCGGGGATAGCGGGGAGCTGTTTTTT; CDR3 protein: CSVPRTSGDSGELFF
V gene: TRBV7-2; clone size: many; J gene: TRBJ1-2; D gene: -; CDR3 DNA: TGTGCCAGCAGCCCACGGCTGGGTATTCATGGCTACACCTTC; CDR3 protein: CASSPRLGIHGYTF
V gene: TRBV11-2; clone size: many; J gene: TRBJ1-5; D gene: -; CDR3 DNA: TGTGCCAGCAGCACAAGTCAGGGAAATCAGCCCCAGCATTTT; CDR3 protein: CASSTSQGNQPQHF
V gene: TRBV29-1; clone size: -; J gene: TRBJ1-1; D gene: -; CDR3 DNA: TGCAGCGTTCAGGACAGCATGAACACTGAAGCTTTCTTT; CDR3 protein: CSVQDSMNTEAFF
V gene: TRBV6-1; clone size: -; J gene: TRBJ1-4; D gene: -; CDR3 DNA: TGTGCCAGCAGGGACCCCTGGGTACCTAATGAAAAACTGTTTTTT; CDR3 protein: CASRDPWVPNEKLFF
V gene: TRBV14; clone size: -; J gene: TRBJ1-6; D gene: -; CDR3 DNA: TGTGCCAGCAGCCAACCGGACGCGGCCGCACCCCTCCACTTT; CDR3 protein: CASSQPDAAAPLHF
V gene: TRBV6-5; clone size: many; J gene: TRBJ2-1; D gene: -; CDR3 DNA: TGTGCCAGCGGGGACACTGGCCCCTACAATGAGCAGTTCTTC; CDR3 protein: CASGDTGPYNEQFF
V gene: TRBV28; clone size: many; J gene: TRBJ1-5; D gene: -; CDR3 DNA: TGTGCCAGCAGGGGGTCTGGGGGTGGGGCAGGGAATATACCCCAGCATTTT; CDR3 protein: CASRGSGGGAGNIPQHF
V gene: TRBV28; clone size: few; J gene: TRBJ2-7; D gene: -; CDR3 DNA: TGTGCCAGCAGCCCAAGCACCACGGGGTTTTTCGCCGAGCAGTACTTC; CDR3 protein: CASSPSTTGFFAEQYF
V gene: TRBV27; clone size: few; J gene: TRBJ2-5; D gene: TRBD2; CDR3 DNA: TGTGCCAGCAGTTTCTACCGCGGGGGGTACCAAGAGACCCAGTACTTC; CDR3 protein: CASSFYRGGYQETQYF
V gene: TRBV5-6; clone size: medium-sized; J gene: TRBJ2-5; D gene: TRBD1; CDR3 DNA: TGTGCCAGCTACAGGGGACGGGGAGAGACCCAGTACTTC; CDR3 protein: CASYRGRGETQYF
V gene: TRBV29-1; clone size: -; J gene: TRBJ2-3; D gene: -; CDR3 DNA: TGCAGCGTTGTGGGGGGCAGAGGCACAGATACGCAGTATTTT; CDR3 protein: CSVVGGRGTDTQYF
V gene: TRBV24-1; clone size: many; J gene: TRBJ2-1; D gene: -; CDR3 DNA: TGTGCCACCAGTGATGGGGCCGGCTACAATGAGCAGTTCTTC; CDR3 protein: CATSDGAGYNEQFF
V gene: TRBV27; clone size: many; J gene: TRBJ2-2; D gene: -; CDR3 DNA: TGTGCCAGCAGTTCAGAGAGAGGACGGTTGAACACCGGGGAGCTGTTTTTT; CDR3 protein: CASSSERGRLNTGELFF
V gene: TRBV6-4; clone size: once; J gene: TRBJ2-3; D gene: -; CDR3 DNA: TGTGCCAGCTATAGGGTTTGGCCTCACAGATCGGAGTATTTT; CDR3 protein: CASYRVWPHRSEYF